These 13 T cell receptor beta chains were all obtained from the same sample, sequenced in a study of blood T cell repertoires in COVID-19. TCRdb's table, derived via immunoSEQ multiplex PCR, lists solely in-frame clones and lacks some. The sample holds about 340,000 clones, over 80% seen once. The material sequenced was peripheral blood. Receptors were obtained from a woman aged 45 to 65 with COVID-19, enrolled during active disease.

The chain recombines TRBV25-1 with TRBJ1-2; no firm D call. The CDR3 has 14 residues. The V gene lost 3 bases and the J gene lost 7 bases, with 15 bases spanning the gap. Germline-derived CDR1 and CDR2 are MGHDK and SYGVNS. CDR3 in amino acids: CASSEMTISSGYTF. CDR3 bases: TGTGCCAGCAGTGAGATGACAATTTCCTCTGGCTACACCTTC.

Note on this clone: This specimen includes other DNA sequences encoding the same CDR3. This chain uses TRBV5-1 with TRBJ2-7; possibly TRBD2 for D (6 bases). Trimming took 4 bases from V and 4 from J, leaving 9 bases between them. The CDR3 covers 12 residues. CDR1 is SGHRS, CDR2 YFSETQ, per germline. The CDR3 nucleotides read TGCGCCAGCAGCCAACGGGGGTACGAGCAGTACTTC. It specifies CASSQRGYEQYF. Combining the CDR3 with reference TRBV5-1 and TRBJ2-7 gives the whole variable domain KAGVTQTPRYLIKTRGQQVTLSCSPISGHRSVSWYQQTPGQGLQFLFEYFSETQRNKGNFPGRFSGRQFSNSRSEMNVSTLELGDSALYLCASSQRGYEQYFGPGTRLTVT.

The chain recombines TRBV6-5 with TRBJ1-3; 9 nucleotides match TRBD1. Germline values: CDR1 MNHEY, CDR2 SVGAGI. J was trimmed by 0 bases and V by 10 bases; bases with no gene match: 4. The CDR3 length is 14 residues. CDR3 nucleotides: TGTGCCAAAAGGACAGGGGACTCTGGAAACACCATATATTTT. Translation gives CAKRTGDSGNTIYF.

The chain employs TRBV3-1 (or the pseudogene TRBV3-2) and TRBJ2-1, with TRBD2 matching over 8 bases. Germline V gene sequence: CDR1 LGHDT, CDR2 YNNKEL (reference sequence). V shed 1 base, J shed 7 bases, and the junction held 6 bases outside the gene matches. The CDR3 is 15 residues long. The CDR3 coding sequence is TGTGCCAGCAGCCAAGGGAGCGGGAGTTGGAATGAGCAGTTCTTC. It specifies CASSQGSGSWNEQFF.

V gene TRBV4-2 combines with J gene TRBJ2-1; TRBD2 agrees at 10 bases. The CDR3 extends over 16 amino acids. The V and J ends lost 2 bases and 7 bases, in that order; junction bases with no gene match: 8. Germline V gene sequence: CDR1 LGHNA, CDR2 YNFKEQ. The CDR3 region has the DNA TGTGCCAGCAGCCAATCTAGCGGGAGTAGGGAAAATGAGCAGTTCTTC. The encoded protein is CASSQSSGSRENEQFF.

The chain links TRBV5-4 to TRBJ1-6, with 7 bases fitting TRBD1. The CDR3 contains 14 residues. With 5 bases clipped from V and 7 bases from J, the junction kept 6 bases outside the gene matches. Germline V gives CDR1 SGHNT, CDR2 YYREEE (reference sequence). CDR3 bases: TGTGCCAGCAGGGAGGGACAGCAAAATTCACCCCTCCACTTT. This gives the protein CASREGQQNSPLHF.

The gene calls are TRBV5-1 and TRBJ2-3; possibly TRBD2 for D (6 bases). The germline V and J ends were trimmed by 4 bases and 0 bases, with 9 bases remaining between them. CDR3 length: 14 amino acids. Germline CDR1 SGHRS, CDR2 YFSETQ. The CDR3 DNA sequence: TGCGCCAGCAGCCCAGGGACTAGCACAGATACGCAGTATTTT. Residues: CASSPGTSTDTQYF.

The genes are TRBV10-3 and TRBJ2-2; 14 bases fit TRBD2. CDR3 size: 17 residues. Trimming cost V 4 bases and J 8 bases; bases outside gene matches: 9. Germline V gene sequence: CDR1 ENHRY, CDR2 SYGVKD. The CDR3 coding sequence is TGTGCCATCAGTGCCAAAGGGACTAGCGGGAGTTCAGGGGAGCTGTTTTTT. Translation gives CAISAKGTSGSSGELFF.

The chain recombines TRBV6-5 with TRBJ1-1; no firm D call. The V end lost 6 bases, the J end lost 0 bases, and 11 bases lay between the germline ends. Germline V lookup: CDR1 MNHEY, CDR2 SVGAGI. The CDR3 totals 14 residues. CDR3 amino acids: CASRRVGVNTEAFF. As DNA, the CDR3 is TGTGCCAGCAGGAGGGTTGGTGTGAACACTGAAGCTTTCTTT.

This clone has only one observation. CDR3 in amino acids: CASSFGGLANYNEQFF. The CDR3 region has the DNA TGTGCCAGCAGCTTCGGGGGACTAGCGAACTACAATGAGCAGTTCTTC. The chain links TRBV5-4 to TRBJ2-1, with TRBD2 matching 10 bases. The CDR3 runs 16 residues. V lost 2 bases to trimming and J lost 3 bases; unmatched junction nucleotides: 5. CDR1 is SGHNT, CDR2 YYREEE, per germline (reference sequence).

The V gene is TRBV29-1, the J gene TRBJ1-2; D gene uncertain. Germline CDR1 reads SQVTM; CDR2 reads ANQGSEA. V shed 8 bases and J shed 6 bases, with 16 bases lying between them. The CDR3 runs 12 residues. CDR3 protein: CSSEGVADGYTF. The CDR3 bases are TGCAGCTCCGAAGGCGTAGCGGATGGCTACACCTTC. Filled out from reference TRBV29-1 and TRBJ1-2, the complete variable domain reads SAVISQKPSRDICQRGTSLTIQCQVDSQVTMMFWYRQQPGQSLTLIATANQGSEATYESGFVIDKFPISRPNLTFSTLTVSNMSPEDSSIYLCSSEGVADGYTFGSGTRLTVV.

The CDR3 loop reads CASSVATPGQGGTEAFF. The CDR3 coding sequence is TGTGCCAGCAGCGTAGCTACCCCAGGACAGGGAGGGACTGAAGCTTTCTTT. The chain recombines TRBV9 with TRBJ1-1; TRBD1 matches 8 bases. This CDR3 comprises 17 residues. CDR1 is SGDLS and CDR2 is YYNGEE in the germline V gene. Germline trimming cut 0 bases from V and 5 bases from J; bases unmatched to any gene: 12.

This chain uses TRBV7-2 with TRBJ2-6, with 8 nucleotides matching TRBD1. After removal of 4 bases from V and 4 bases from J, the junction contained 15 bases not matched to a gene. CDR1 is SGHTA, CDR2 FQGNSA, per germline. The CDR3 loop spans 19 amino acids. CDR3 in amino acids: CASSYHTRTGNSGANVLTF. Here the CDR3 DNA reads TGTGCCAGCAGCTACCATACCCGGACAGGGAACTCCGGGGCCAACGTCCTGACTTTC. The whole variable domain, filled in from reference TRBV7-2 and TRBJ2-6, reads GAGVSQSPSNKVTEKGKDVELRCDPISGHTALYWYRQSLGQGLEFLIYFQGNSAPDKSGLPSDRFSAERTGGSVSTLTIQRTQQEDSAVYLCASSYHTRTGNSGANVLTFGAGSRLTVL.